This T cell receptor (beta chain) was identified during a study of cytomegalovirus exposure and HLA in healthy donors. The CDR3 has 17 amino acids. V shed 3 bases and J 4 bases; nucleotides not matched to a gene: 12. CDR1 and CDR2 from the germline V gene are WNHNN and SYGVQD (reference sequence). Libraries were prepared by immunoSEQ multiplex PCR; TCRdb keeps only in-frame clonotypes and omits some of them. The table lists 150,000 to 200,000 clones, roughly 83% of them singletons, with more than 1.4% in the top ten. The TCR was taken from a woman aged 18-29 years in good health and CMV-seronegative. The chain has TRBV10-1 and TRBJ2-3; 8 nucleotides align to TRBD2. Sequencing was carried out using PBMCs. The chain's CDR3 is CASSESGGASGSDTQYF. As DNA, the CDR3 is TGCGCCAGCAGTGAAAGTGGTGGAGCTAGCGGGTCAGATACGCAGTATTTT.